One sample yielded the 23 T cell receptor beta chains listed below, sequenced in a study of lymphopenia after photon versus proton radiotherapy. TCRdb's copy holds only in-frame clones and misses some; the assay was immunoSEQ multiplex PCR. In the table there are about 160,000 clones, roughly nine tenths of which are singletons. Sequenced material: peripheral blood, taken from a patient treated with photon-based radiotherapy. These receptors all stem from a man in his forties or fifties with gastric cancer.

The rearrangement joins TRBV5-1 to TRBJ2-7; D is perhaps TRBD2 (6 bases). Trimming took off 5 bases at V and 1 base at J, with 10 bases between the two ends. This CDR3 is 13 amino acids long. Per germline, CDR1 SGHRS and CDR2 YFSETQ. The CDR3 coding sequence is TGCGCCAGCAGGGAGGGTACTTCCTACGAGCAGTACTTC. Translation gives CASREGTSYEQYF.

The chain carries TRBV7-2 and TRBJ2-5; D perhaps matches TRBD2 (6 bases). Trimming removed 1 base from V and 2 bases from J, with 17 bases in between. The CDR3 extends over 17 amino acids. Germline V gives CDR1 SGHTA, CDR2 FQGNSA. CDR3: CASSLGLSGPTQETQYF. The CDR3 DNA follows: TGTGCCAGCAGCTTAGGACTAAGCGGGCCCACTCAAGAGACCCAGTACTTC.

There are a few counts of this clone. The rearrangement joins TRBV29-1 to TRBJ2-7; 9 bases align to TRBD2. Per germline, CDR1 SQVTM and CDR2 ANQGSEA. This CDR3 has 13 amino acids. The V and J ends lost 4 bases and 6 bases, in that order; junction bases with no gene match: 7. Here the CDR3 DNA reads TGCAGCGTTGTGCGGCTAGCGGGGACCGAGCAGTACTTC. As protein: CSVVRLAGTEQYF.

The J gene is TRBJ2-5, the V gene TRBV6-6, with 12 bases lining up with TRBD2. Germline V gene lookup returns CDR1 MNHNY and CDR2 SVGAGI (reference sequence). The CDR3 extends over 16 amino acids. The V and J ends lost 0 bases and 5 bases, in that order; junction bases with no gene match: 4. The CDR3 DNA reads as TGTGCCAGCAGTTACTCAGGACTAGCGGGATTTGAGACCCAGTACTTC. Its protein is CASSYSGLAGFETQYF.

The chain has TRBV11-2 and TRBJ1-2; 7 nucleotides match TRBD1. This CDR3 comprises 14 residues. With V trimmed by 4 bases and J by 4 bases, 6 bases remained unmatched. Germline V gene lookup returns CDR1 SGHAT and CDR2 FQNNGV. The CDR3 spells CASSSRDSFYGYTF. The DNA for the CDR3 is TGTGCCAGCAGCTCTAGGGACAGCTTCTATGGCTACACCTTC.

V usage is TRBV29-1 and J usage is TRBJ2-5; 12 nucleotides align to TRBD2. Germline V gene sequence: CDR1 SQVTM, CDR2 ANQGSEA. J gave up 1 base and V 2 bases, and 5 bases lay outside the gene matches. The CDR3 has 16 amino acids. The CDR3 region has the DNA TGCAGCGTTGAACCTAGCGGGAGGGGGGGCCAAGAGACCCAGTACTTC. This sequence encodes CSVEPSGRGGQETQYF.

This chain connects TRBV6-5 to TRBJ1-3; the D gene is possibly TRBD1 (6 bases). V was clipped by 6 bases and J by 3 bases, with 15 bases between them. CDR1 and CDR2 from the germline V gene are MNHEY and SVGAGI. CDR3 length: 15 residues. In nucleotides, the CDR3 is TGTGCCAGCAGCCCGGTACAGGGAAATGGAAACACCATATATTTT. This gives the protein CASSPVQGNGNTIYF.

The chain links TRBV7-2 to TRBJ2-7, with TRBD1 matching over 10 bases. The V segment lost 3 bases and the J segment 3 bases; nucleotides outside the gene matches: 2. The CDR3 is 14 amino acids. Germline V gene data show CDR1 as SGHTA and CDR2 as FQGNSA. This chain's CDR3 is CASSLGQGNYEQYF. CDR3 sequence (DNA): TGTGCCAGCAGCTTGGGACAGGGGAACTACGAGCAGTACTTC. The complete variable domain, with remaining parts taken from reference TRBV7-2 and TRBJ2-7, reads GAGVSQSPSNKVTEKGKDVELRCDPISGHTALYWYRQSLGQGLEFLIYFQGNSAPDKSGLPSDRFSAERTGGSVSTLTIQRTQQEDSAVYLCASSLGQGNYEQYFGPGTRLTVT.

This chain joins TRBV10-1 and TRBJ2-2; 9 bases agree with TRBD2. V was pared by 5 bases and J by 2 bases, with 3 bases of the junction left unmatched. Germline-derived CDR1 and CDR2 are WNHNN and SYGVQD (reference sequence). The CDR3 spans 15 residues. CDR3 bases: TGCGCCAGCAGTTTTAGCGGGAGTAACACCGGGGAGCTGTTTTTT. This encodes CASSFSGSNTGELFF.

This CDR3 is CASSLGGGSSYNEQFF. CDR3 bases: TGTGCCAGCAGTCTAGGGGGCGGGAGCTCCTACAATGAGCAGTTCTTC. The rearrangement links TRBV11-2 to TRBJ2-1, with D perhaps matching TRBD1 or TRBD2 (7 bases each). V lost 6 bases and J lost 0, with 15 bases in between. The germline CDR1 and CDR2 sequences are SGHAT and FQNNGV. This CDR3 contains 16 residues.

J is TRBJ2-1 and V is TRBV10-3; D is perhaps TRBD2 (6 bases). The V end lost 7 bases, the J end lost 8 bases, and 18 bases lay between the germline ends. The CDR3 has 14 residues. Germline loops: CDR1 ENHRY, CDR2 SYGVKD. CDR3 residues: CAIKLASLGDEQFF. For the CDR3, the DNA is TGTGCCATCAAACTAGCTTCGTTGGGGGATGAGCAGTTCTTC.

The gene calls are TRBV7-9 and TRBJ1-2; D uncertain. The CDR3 contains 14 residues. Trimming removed 1 base at V and 1 base at J, with 7 bases between. CDR1 SEHNR and CDR2 FQNEAQ come from the germline V gene (reference sequence). This CDR3 reads CASSLEPLNYGYTF. The CDR3 nucleotides read TGTGCCAGCAGCTTAGAACCGCTTAACTATGGCTACACCTTC.

This clone was seen just once. This chain connects TRBV29-1 to TRBJ1-2; D is uncertain. V was cut by 0 bases and J by 4 bases, with 6 bases left in between. This CDR3 is 12 amino acids long. Germline V lookup: CDR1 SQVTM, CDR2 ANQGSEA. This CDR3 reads CSVEDPGYGYTF. The DNA of the CDR3 is TGCAGCGTTGAAGATCCCGGCTATGGCTACACCTTC.

V gene TRBV5-1 combines with J gene TRBJ2-1, with D perhaps TRBD2 (5 bases). Germline V CDR1 and CDR2: SGHRS, YFSETQ. CDR3 length equals 15 residues. Trimming stripped 4 bases from V and 0 bases from J, with 11 bases between. CDR3 amino acids: CASSPVRVSYNEQFF. The DNA for the CDR3 is TGCGCCAGCAGCCCTGTGAGGGTCTCCTACAATGAGCAGTTCTTC.

This chain joins TRBV6-5 and TRBJ1-1, with D possibly TRBD1 on 5 matching bases. Germline V gives CDR1 MNHEY, CDR2 SVGAGI. V dropped 5 bases and J dropped 1 base, with 8 bases sitting between them. This CDR3 has 13 residues. CDR3 nucleotide sequence: TGTGCCAGCAGTAAAAGGGGGAACACTGAAGCTTTCTTT. The encoded protein is CASSKRGNTEAFF.

This clone has just a few counts. The chain has TRBV18 and TRBJ1-5, with no clear D. Germline V gives CDR1 KGHSH, CDR2 LQKENI. Trimming left V 3 bases short and J 6 bases short, with 9 bases between. The CDR3 loop spans 13 amino acids. The CDR3 reads CASSPPAPQPQHF. Here the CDR3 DNA reads TGTGCCAGCTCACCGCCAGCCCCTCAGCCCCAGCATTTT. The entire variable domain, with the rest obtained from reference TRBV18 and TRBJ1-5, is as follows: NAGVMQNPRHLVRRRGQEARLRCSPMKGHSHVYWYRQLPEEGLKFMVYLQKENIIDESGMPKERFSAEFPKEGPSILRIQQVVRGDSAAYFCASSPPAPQPQHFGDGTRLSIL.

This sequence joins TRBV7-2 and TRBJ1-2; D is unresolved. Trimming removed 5 bases at V and 5 bases at J, with 15 bases between. This CDR3 is built from 14 residues. CDR1 SGHTA and CDR2 FQGNSA come from the germline V gene. The DNA for the CDR3 is TGTGCCAGCAGCGCGAGATATAATCATTATGGCTACACCTTC. Its protein product is CASSARYNHYGYTF.

The chain uses TRBV28 and TRBJ1-5, with 7 nucleotides matching TRBD1. The V and J ends lost 6 bases and 2 bases, in that order; junction bases with no gene match: 13. The V gene's germline CDR1 is MDHEN and CDR2 SYDVKM. The CDR3 totals 17 residues. In nucleotides, the CDR3 is TGTGCCAGCAGCAGGGGGGCGTTGGGGGCAGGCAATCAGCCCCAGCATTTT. This translates into CASSRGALGAGNQPQHF. The full variable domain, in which reference TRBV28 and TRBJ1-5 provide the parts outside the CDR3, is DVKVTQSSRYLVKRTGEKVFLECVQDMDHENMFWYRQDPGLGLRLIYFSYDVKMKEKGDIPEGYSVSREKKERFSLILESASTNQTSMYLCASSRGALGAGNQPQHFGDGTRLSIL.

The rearrangement joins TRBV27 to TRBJ2-1, with D tentatively TRBD2 (6 bases). Per the germline V gene, CDR1 is MNHEY and CDR2 is SMNVEV (reference sequence). The CDR3 contains 15 residues. V was trimmed by 7 bases and J by 4 bases, leaving 17 bases between them. CDR3 sequence reads: CASKMGGGDYNEQFF. The DNA for the CDR3 is TGTGCCAGCAAGATGGGGGGAGGAGATTACAATGAGCAGTTCTTC.

The chain has TRBV6-5 and TRBJ1-3; the D is unclear. Germline V gives CDR1 MNHEY, CDR2 SVGAGI. This CDR3 region has 13 residues. V lost 6 bases to trimming and J lost 0 bases, with 6 bases between them. CDR3 bases: TGTGCCAGCAGCTCCCTCTCTGGAAACACCATATATTTT. Its protein product is CASSSLSGNTIYF.

About this clone itself: Other nucleotide sequences from this sample produce the same CDR3. The rearrangement joins TRBV6-6 to TRBJ2-1, with D unclear. Between the trimmed V and J ends, which lost 6 bases and 0 bases, there was a span of 6 bases. CDR1 and CDR2 (germline): MNHNY, SVGAGI (reference sequence). The CDR3 length is 13 residues. In DNA, the CDR3 is TGTGCCAGCAGCATAGACTCCTACAATGAGCAGTTCTTC. This translates into CASSIDSYNEQFF.

This clone was recorded once. The rearrangement uses TRBV6-5 and TRBJ1-1; 7 bases align to TRBD1. This CDR3 region has 14 residues. Germline values: CDR1 MNHEY, CDR2 SVGAGI. The V segment lost 5 bases and the J segment 4 bases; nucleotides outside the gene matches: 7. CDR3 nucleotides: TGTGCCAGCAGTAAGGACAGGTTGAGCACTGAAGCTTTCTTT. It specifies CASSKDRLSTEAFF.

About this clone: This same CDR3 is encoded by further DNA sequences in the sample. The chain links TRBV4-1 to TRBJ1-2; D remains unclear. The length of the CDR3 is 12 residues. Germline V gives CDR1 MGHRA, CDR2 YSYEKL. V lost 1 base, J lost 3 bases, and 3 bases lay in between. The DNA of the CDR3 is TGCGCCAGCAGCCAAGGAGACTATGGCTACACCTTC. This sequence encodes CASSQGDYGYTF.